This T cell receptor beta chain stems from a study of shared clonotypes between healthy human individuals. In the original processing: Without quality scores, immunoSEQ junctional reads could not be filtered like full-length reads. The table came from immunoSEQ multiplex PCR; TCRdb's copy has only in-frame clones and leaves some out. V, J and clone size are taken as reported in that table, and D and trimming were inferred from the DNA itself. The sample holds some 1,400,000 clones; roughly 97% are singletons and the top ten take approximately 1.1%. Germline lookup yields CDR1 MNHEY and CDR2 SMNVEV (reference sequence). This CDR3 has 11 amino acids. Trimming stripped 7 bases from V and 4 bases from J, with 5 bases between. About this clone itself: Its antigen is unidentified.

General observations from the study: All-four-donor shared clonotypes had higher generation probabilities than non-shared clonotypes did.

The receptor's source is a man aged 25-45 years in good health. This chain joins TRBV27 and TRBJ2-1; D gene unclear. The sequenced sample consisted of naive CD4+ T cells sorted from blood. Subset defined: CD45RA+ positively selected. The CDR3 loop is CASKIYNEQFF. The CDR3 DNA reads as TGTGCCAGCAAGATTTACAATGAGCAGTTCTTC.